The 25 T cell receptor beta chains listed next were all sequenced from one sample in a study of cytomegalovirus exposure and HLA in healthy donors. 13 Jbeta primers and 60 Vbeta primers were used for the PCR. Method: immunoSEQ multiplex PCR; TCRdb's copy keeps in-frame clones and lacks some. The table has about 130,000 clones, 78% seen once. Sequencing was carried out using PBMCs. The receptors here all came from a man aged 25 to 45 in good health and CMV-seropositive.

The chain recombines TRBV6-6 with TRBJ1-4; a possible D gene is TRBD1 (5 bases). V was cut by 6 bases and J by 6 bases, with 17 bases left in between. The length of the CDR3 is 15 residues. CDR1 and CDR2 (germline): MNHNY, SVGAGI (reference sequence). CDR3 DNA sequence: TGTGCCAGCAGCTTCATAAGGGGAACCGATGAAAAACTGTTTTTT. Translating it yields CASSFIRGTDEKLFF.

V gene TRBV5-1 combines with J gene TRBJ2-1; 7 bases line up with TRBD2. Germline CDR1 reads SGHRS; CDR2 reads YFSETQ. V lost 5 bases to trimming and J lost 4 bases; unmatched junction nucleotides: 3. The CDR3 contains 13 residues. In DNA form, the CDR3 reads TGCGCCAGCAGTATGCGGGAGTACAATGAGCAGTTCTTC. Encoded protein: CASSMREYNEQFF. Variable domain in full (rest from reference TRBV5-1 and TRBJ2-1): KAGVTQTPRYLIKTRGQQVTLSCSPISGHRSVSWYQQTPGQGLQFLFEYFSETQRNKGNFPGRFSGRQFSNSRSEMNVSTLELGDSALYLCASSMREYNEQFFGPGTRLTVL.

The count of this clone is one. This chain connects TRBV5-8 to TRBJ1-5; TRBD1 matches 8 bases. The germline gives CDR1 SGHTS, CDR2 YDEGEE. The CDR3 runs 16 residues. J lost 6 bases, V lost 7 bases, and 15 bases had no gene match. The CDR3 DNA reads TGTGCCAGCGGCATCCAGGGGGCGCTTAGGGGTCAGCCCCAGCATTTT. Its translation: CASGIQGALRGQPQHF. Together with reference TRBV5-8 and TRBJ1-5, the CDR3 gives the full variable domain: EAGVTQSPTHLIKTRGQQATLRCSPISGHTSVYWYQQALGLGLQFLLWYDEGEERNRGNFPPRFSGRQFPNYSSELNVNALELEDSALYLCASGIQGALRGQPQHFGDGTRLSIL.

This CDR3 reads CASSQTGGTKNTGELFF. CDR3 nucleotide sequence: TGTGCCAGCAGCCAAACTGGGGGGACGAAGAACACCGGGGAGCTGTTTTTT. This chain links TRBV4-2 with TRBJ2-2, with TRBD2 as a possible D gene (6 bases). V was clipped by 2 bases and J by 1 base, with 14 bases between them. Germline lookup yields CDR1 LGHNA and CDR2 YNFKEQ. The CDR3 runs to 17 residues.

The rearrangement uses TRBV7-8 and TRBJ2-1; 7 bases fit TRBD1. V shed 4 bases, J shed 4 bases, and the junction held 7 bases outside the gene matches. The length of the CDR3 is 15 residues. Germline-derived CDR1 and CDR2 are SGHVS and FQNEAQ. The CDR3 loop is CASSSRDRVYNEQFF. The CDR3, as DNA: TGTGCCAGCAGCTCCCGGGACAGAGTATACAATGAGCAGTTCTTC.

V is TRBV7-9 and J is TRBJ2-5, with TRBD2 matching over 11 bases. With 2 bases clipped from V and 0 bases from J, the junction kept 2 bases outside the gene matches. The CDR3 runs to 16 residues. Germline V gives CDR1 SEHNR, CDR2 FQNEAQ (reference sequence). The CDR3 DNA is TGTGCCAGCAGCTTACGGACTAGCGGGTACCAAGAGACCCAGTACTTC. Amino acids: CASSLRTSGYQETQYF.

The V gene is TRBV7-9, the J gene TRBJ2-7; maybe TRBD2 (6 bases). The CDR3 is 17 amino acids. The germline CDR1 and CDR2 sequences are SEHNR and FQNEAQ (reference sequence). The V end was cut by 2 bases, the J end by 2 bases, with 19 bases between. CDR3 in DNA: TGTGCCAGCAGCTTATATAGGTTGGGAGGCCATACCTACGAGCAGTACTTC. Translation: CASSLYRLGGHTYEQYF.

The chain carries TRBV10-2 and TRBJ1-1; 7 bases are a match to TRBD1. Germline V gene lookup returns CDR1 WSHSY and CDR2 SAAADI. V trimming: 11 bases; J trimming: 3 bases; junction bases outside the gene matches: 6. This CDR3 region has 12 residues. Written as DNA, the CDR3 is TGCGCCGCAGGGGGGCCCTACACTGAAGCTTTCTTT. It translates to CAAGGPYTEAFF.

This CDR3 is CAWSGQLYGYTF. The CDR3 DNA reads as TGTGCCTGGAGCGGACAGCTCTATGGCTACACCTTC. The chain is built from TRBV30 and TRBJ1-2; maybe TRBD1 (6 bases). Deletions cut 3 bases from V and 4 bases from J, with 9 bases between. This CDR3 has 12 residues. Germline-derived CDR1 and CDR2 are GTSNPN and SVGIG (reference sequence).

This clone was observed a single time. The chain couples TRBV2 to TRBJ1-5; D unclear. CDR3 size: 13 residues. Trimming took 6 bases from V and 1 from J, leaving 7 bases between them. Looked up from germline, CDR1 is SNHLY and CDR2 is FYNNEI. CDR3 residues: CASRGPSNQPQHF. The CDR3 DNA reads TGTGCCAGCAGGGGCCCCAGCAATCAGCCCCAGCATTTT.

V is TRBV15 and J is TRBJ2-7; possibly TRBD1 for D (5 bases). Germline V gene sequence: CDR1 LNHNV, CDR2 YYDKDF (reference sequence). The CDR3 is 14 amino acids. V was clipped by 1 base and J by 7 bases, with 14 bases between them. CDR3 protein: CATSRGPTVREQYF. DNA for the CDR3: TGTGCCACCAGCAGAGGCCCGACAGTGCGGGAGCAGTACTTC.

The chain uses TRBV27 and TRBJ2-3, with D unclear. The CDR3 consists of 16 residues. Trimming pared 2 bases from V and 1 base from J, leaving 13 bases between. Per germline, CDR1 MNHEY and CDR2 SMNVEV (reference sequence). The CDR3 nucleotides read TGTGCCAGCAGTTTACTCCGGGTTTTGGGCACAGATACGCAGTATTTT. The encoded protein is CASSLLRVLGTDTQYF.

This clone was detected a few times. The chain joins TRBV10-3 to TRBJ2-7, with 8 nucleotides matching TRBD2. The CDR3 runs 13 residues. Germline assignment: CDR1 ENHRY and CDR2 SYGVKD. Germline trimming cut 3 bases from V and 10 bases from J; bases unmatched to any gene: 8. The CDR3 bases are TGTGCCATCAGTGATCCAGCGGGAGTGCTCCAGTACTTC. Translated, it gives CAISDPAGVLQYF.

The chain combines TRBV5-6 with TRBJ2-7, with D possibly matching TRBD2 (6 bases). Germline CDR1 and CDR2: SGHDT and YYEEEE. The ends were cut back, 4 bases at V and 6 bases at J, with 8 bases in the middle. The CDR3 runs 11 residues. This CDR3 is CASSASVEQYF. Here the CDR3 DNA reads TGTGCCAGCAGCGCTAGCGTCGAGCAGTACTTC. Full variable domain (rest looked up from reference TRBV5-6 and TRBJ2-7): DAGVTQSPTHLIKTRGQQVTLRCSPKSGHDTVSWYQQALGQGPQFIFQYYEEEERQRGNFPDRFSGHQFPNYSSELNVNALLLGDSALYLCASSASVEQYFGPGTRLTVT.

The chain joins TRBV29-1 to TRBJ2-1, with 7 bases lining up with TRBD1. The V gene's germline CDR1 is SQVTM and CDR2 ANQGSEA. The CDR3 runs to 13 residues. The J segment lost 6 bases and the V segment lost 5 bases, leaving 7 bases of the junction unmatched. CDR3 protein: CSVWTGSSNEQFF. The CDR3, as DNA: TGCAGCGTTTGGACAGGCTCCAGCAATGAGCAGTTCTTC.

This clone was counted between two and nine times. The chain joins TRBV5-6 to TRBJ1-1, with 11 nucleotides matching TRBD1. The V gene's germline CDR1 is SGHDT and CDR2 YYEEEE. The V segment lost 5 bases and the J segment 4 bases; nucleotides outside the gene matches: 10. This CDR3 comprises 16 residues. The CDR3 region is CASSGLDRGQGTEAFF. Written as DNA, the CDR3 is TGTGCCAGCAGTGGACTGGACAGGGGGCAAGGCACTGAAGCTTTCTTT.

The chain employs TRBV28 and TRBJ2-3; 11 bases agree with TRBD2. The CDR3 contains 16 residues. The V gene's germline CDR1 is MDHEN and CDR2 SYDVKM. Trimming removed 6 bases from V and 3 bases from J; junction bases left unmatched: 8. The CDR3 protein is CASRRPLAGETDTQYF. CDR3 bases: TGTGCCAGCAGGCGGCCACTAGCGGGAGAGACAGATACGCAGTATTTT. Using reference TRBV28 and TRBJ2-3 for the parts outside the CDR3, the full variable domain is DVKVTQSSRYLVKRTGEKVFLECVQDMDHENMFWYRQDPGLGLRLIYFSYDVKMKEKGDIPEGYSVSREKKERFSLILESASTNQTSMYLCASRRPLAGETDTQYFGPGTRLTVL.

In its sample, this clone was seen a few times. The CDR3 sequence is CASSPSGLAGGNEQFF. The CDR3 DNA sequence: TGCGCCAGCAGCCCCTCGGGACTAGCGGGGGGAAATGAGCAGTTCTTC. The rearrangement joins TRBV5-1 to TRBJ2-1; TRBD2 aligns across 15 bases. Trimming cost V 4 bases and J 7 bases; bases outside gene matches: 6. This CDR3 contains 16 residues. Per the germline V gene, CDR1 is SGHRS and CDR2 is YFSETQ. Together with reference TRBV5-1 and TRBJ2-1, the CDR3 gives the full variable domain: KAGVTQTPRYLIKTRGQQVTLSCSPISGHRSVSWYQQTPGQGLQFLFEYFSETQRNKGNFPGRFSGRQFSNSRSEMNVSTLELGDSALYLCASSPSGLAGGNEQFFGPGTRLTVL.

This chain joins TRBV6-6 and TRBJ2-5; D gene ambiguous. Per the germline V gene, CDR1 is MNHNY and CDR2 is SVGAGI (reference sequence). V was trimmed by 5 bases and J by 1 base, leaving 8 bases between them. This CDR3 has 13 residues. This chain's CDR3 is CASSVLFQETQYF. The CDR3 DNA sequence: TGTGCCAGCAGTGTACTGTTCCAAGAGACCCAGTACTTC.

V is TRBV30 and J is TRBJ2-7; tentative D call: TRBD1 (6 bases). This CDR3 region has 14 residues. Germline V gives CDR1 GTSNPN, CDR2 SVGIG (reference sequence). The V gene lost 4 bases and the J gene lost 4 bases, with 17 bases spanning the gap. The CDR3 region is CAWIRFDRPYEQYF. The CDR3 region has the DNA TGTGCCTGGATTAGGTTCGACAGGCCGTACGAGCAGTACTTC.

V gene TRBV19 combines with J gene TRBJ2-5; 13 bases line up with TRBD2. Germline assignment: CDR1 LNHDA and CDR2 SQIVND (reference sequence). V dropped 6 bases and J dropped 5; count of bases not matched to a gene: 9. The CDR3 has 16 amino acids. This CDR3 is CASSPTSGRAYETQYF. The DNA for the CDR3 is TGTGCCAGTAGCCCTACTAGCGGGAGGGCCTACGAGACCCAGTACTTC.

In its sample, this clone was seen a few times. The chain joins TRBV28 to TRBJ2-7, with TRBD1 as a possible D gene (6 bases). The CDR3 contains 14 residues. Trimming took 6 bases from V and 3 from J, leaving 15 bases between them. CDR1 is MDHEN, CDR2 SYDVKM, per germline. The CDR3 DNA sequence: TGTGCCAGCAGCTTCAGGGGCACCCACTACGAGCAGTACTTC. It is translated as CASSFRGTHYEQYF.

The genes are TRBV7-8 and TRBJ2-5; tentatively, D is TRBD2 (5 bases). The V gene's germline CDR1 is SGHVS and CDR2 FQNEAQ. Trimming took off 5 bases at V and 4 bases at J, with 17 bases between the two ends. This CDR3 is built from 15 residues. CDR3 sequence (DNA): TGTGCCAGCAGCCCAAGGGAGTACCGTCCAGAGACCCAGTACTTC. It specifies CASSPREYRPETQYF.

The V and J genes are TRBV20-1 and TRBJ1-4; D not resolved. The V gene's germline CDR1 is DFQATT and CDR2 SNEGSKA (reference sequence). This CDR3 is built from 10 residues. With 6 bases removed from V and 8 bases from J, the gap between germline ends came to 7 bases. The CDR3, as DNA: TGCAGTGCCCCCTTAGAAAAACTGTTTTTT. Amino acid sequence: CSAPLEKLFF.

The rearrangement uses TRBV4-1 and TRBJ2-1; tentative D call: TRBD1 (5 bases). CDR1 and CDR2 (germline): MGHRA, YSYEKL. The V and J ends lost 0 bases and 8 bases respectively, with 11 bases between them. The CDR3 covers 14 residues. CDR3 in DNA: TGCGCCAGCAGCCAAGAAAGGGGTTCGGATGAGCAGTTCTTC. This translates into CASSQERGSDEQFF.